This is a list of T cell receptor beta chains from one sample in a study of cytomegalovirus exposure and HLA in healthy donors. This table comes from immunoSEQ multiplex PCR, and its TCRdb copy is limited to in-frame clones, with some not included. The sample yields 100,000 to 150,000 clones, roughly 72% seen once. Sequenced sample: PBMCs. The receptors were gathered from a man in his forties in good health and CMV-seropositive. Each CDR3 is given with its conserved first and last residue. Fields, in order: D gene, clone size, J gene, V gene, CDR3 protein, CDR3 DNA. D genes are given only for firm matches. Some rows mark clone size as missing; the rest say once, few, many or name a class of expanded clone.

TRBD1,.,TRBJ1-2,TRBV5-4,CASSLDPTTGNYGYTF,TGTGCCAGCAGCTTGGACCCGACGACAGGGAACTATGGCTACACCTTC
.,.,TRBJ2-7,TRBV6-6,CASSPRTVSYEQYF,TGTGCCAGCAGCCCGCGGACTGTATCCTACGAGCAGTACTTC
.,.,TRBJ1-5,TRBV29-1,CSVVGGAEQPQHF,TGCAGCGTTGTTGGTGGGGCTGAACAGCCCCAGCATTTT
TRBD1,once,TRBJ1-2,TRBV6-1,CASSVRQGPGYTF,TGTGCCAGCAGTGTACGACAGGGGCCCGGCTACACCTTC
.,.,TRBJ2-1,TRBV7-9,CASSTSRGDVEQFF,TGTGCCAGCAGCACCAGCCGAGGTGACGTTGAGCAGTTCTTC
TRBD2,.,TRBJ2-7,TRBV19,CASSISGRVNEQYF,TGTGCCAGTAGTATCTCAGGGAGGGTGAACGAGCAGTACTTC
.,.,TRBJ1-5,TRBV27,CASGPGQQYQPQHF,TGTGCCAGCGGGCCCGGACAGCAATATCAGCCCCAGCATTTT
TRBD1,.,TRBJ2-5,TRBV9,CASSVGGRGFGETQYF,TGTGCCAGCAGCGTAGGGGGCAGGGGGTTCGGGGAGACCCAGTACTTC
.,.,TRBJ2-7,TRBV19,CASSIDRGNEQYF,TGTGCCAGTAGTATAGATAGGGGAAACGAGCAGTACTTC
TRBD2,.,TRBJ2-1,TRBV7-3,CASSLRRENEQFF,TGTGCCAGCAGCTTAAGGCGGGAGAATGAGCAGTTCTTC
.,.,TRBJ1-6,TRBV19,CASSLSSYNSPLHF,TGTGCCAGTAGTTTGAGCTCCTATAATTCACCCCTCCACTTT
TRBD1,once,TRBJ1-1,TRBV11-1,CASSRPGGAAEAFF,TGTGCCAGCAGCCGACCAGGGGGCGCGGCTGAAGCTTTCTTT
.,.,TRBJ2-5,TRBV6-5,CASSGQNEETQYF,TGTGCCAGCAGTGGTCAGAATGAAGAGACCCAGTACTTC